These T cell receptor beta chains were read from a single sample in a study of blood T cell repertoires in COVID-19. Here immunoSEQ multiplex PCR was the method, and the copy in TCRdb shows in-frame clones only, minus some. Of about 120,000 clones detected, 70% to 85% appear once; the ten largest clones hold about 4.5%. The sequenced material came from peripheral blood. All receptors come from a woman between 70 and 85 years old with acute or convalescent COVID-19. Each CDR3 is given with its conserved first and last residue. A D gene is named only where the DNA matches it firmly. Some rows have no size entry. The others give once, few or many, or a class for an expanded clone.

TGTGCCAGAAGCTTGGCCAGCGGGGGCCCCAACACCGGGGAGCTGTTTTTT	CARSLASGGPNTGELFF	TRBD2	TRBV5-3	17	TRBJ2-2	.
TGCGCCAGCAGCCCCGACAGGGGCCAATCCACTGAAGCTTTCTTT	CASSPDRGQSTEAFF	TRBD1	TRBV5-1	15	TRBJ1-1	once
TGTTCCCAGGGGGGTAACACACCTGAGACCCAGTACTTC	CSQGGNTPETQYF	.	TRBV7-9	13	TRBJ2-5	.
TGTGCCAGCAGCTTAGGGGCAGGGGGTTTCTACGACGAGCAGTACTTC	CASSLGAGGFYDEQYF	TRBD1	TRBV7-2	16	TRBJ2-7	.
TGTGCCAGCAGAGACCGAGAGGGCGAAGCTTTCTTT	CASRDREGEAFF	.	TRBV7-3	12	TRBJ1-1	few
TGTGCTAGTGGGGCCGCCCGGGACACTGAAGCTTTCTTT	CASGAARDTEAFF	.	TRBV12-5	13	TRBJ1-1	.
TGTGCCAGCAGTTACGGTGGGACAGGGGCGCACCAAGTACCACCCTACGAGCAGTACTTC	CASSYGGTGAHQVPPYEQYF	TRBD1	TRBV6-2/TRBV6-3	20	TRBJ2-7	.
TGTGCCAGCAGCCCCGCTGGGACAGCCCCCAATCAGCCCCAGCATTTT	CASSPAGTAPNQPQHF	TRBD1	TRBV7-2	16	TRBJ1-5	.
TGTGCCAGCAGCCTGGTCGGGGGTAACTATGGCTACACCTTC	CASSLVGGNYGYTF	.	TRBV6-5	14	TRBJ1-2	once
TGTGCCAGCAGTGAGGCTGGAGGTTTTGTCGGGCAGCCCCAGCATTTT	CASSEAGGFVGQPQHF	.	TRBV6-1	16	TRBJ1-5	once
TGCGCCACCAATCCAGGTGACGGCGGGGTCTATGGCTACACCTTC	CATNPGDGGVYGYTF	.	TRBV5-1	15	TRBJ1-2	.
TGTGCCAGCAGCCAATCGGGACAGGGGGGCCAAGAGACCCAGTACTTC	CASSQSGQGGQETQYF	TRBD1	TRBV3-1/TRBV3-2	16	TRBJ2-5	.
TGTGCCAGCAGTGTTACGAGGGATCAGCCCCAGCATTTT	CASSVTRDQPQHF	.	TRBV12-3/TRBV12-4	13	TRBJ1-5	.
TGTGCCAGCAGTGGAGCCAGGTCCTACAATGAGCAGTTCTTC	CASSGARSYNEQFF	.	TRBV2	14	TRBJ2-1	.
TGTGCCAGCTCACCCGACAGTCCCGGAAACACCATATATTTT	CASSPDSPGNTIYF	.	TRBV18	14	TRBJ1-3	.
TGTGCCAGCAGCCTCGGGACAGGATCCTACGAGCAGTACTTC	CASSLGTGSYEQYF	TRBD1	TRBV11-1	14	TRBJ2-7	.
TGTGCCAGCAGGGGACAGGGGGCATTCGTGCAGTACTTC	CASRGQGAFVQYF	TRBD1	TRBV11-2	13	TRBJ2-7	.
TGCGCCAGCAGCTTAAGGCAGGGGAACACTGAAGCTTTCTTT	CASSLRQGNTEAFF	.	TRBV5-1	14	TRBJ1-1	once
TGTGCCAGCAGCCCAAAAAGCGGGGGGGCTAAAGATACGCAGTATTTT	CASSPKSGGAKDTQYF	TRBD2	TRBV7-2	16	TRBJ2-3	.
TGTGCCAGCAGTTACTCCGCTAGAGTACAGCCCCAGCATTTT	CASSYSARVQPQHF	.	TRBV6-5	14	TRBJ1-5	few
TGTGCCAGCAGTTACACCTACAGGGGGGGAACGAACACTGAAGCTTTCTTT	CASSYTYRGGTNTEAFF	TRBD1	TRBV6-2/TRBV6-3	17	TRBJ1-1	once
TGTGCCAGCAGCCCTCCTTTTGGGCTTTCGGATGGAAACACCATATATTTT	CASSPPFGLSDGNTIYF	.	TRBV28	17	TRBJ1-3	.
TGCAGCGTTGAAGGACAGGGGGGGGTCGGCTATGGCTACACCTTC	CSVEGQGGVGYGYTF	TRBD1	TRBV29-1	15	TRBJ1-2	.
TGTGCCAGCAGCGTAACAGGCGGGGCGATGGGCTATACGCAGTATTTT	CASSVTGGAMGYTQYF	.	TRBV9	16	TRBJ2-3	.
TGTGCCACCAGCTGGGGGGGGAATCAGCCCCAGCATTTT	CATSWGGNQPQHF	.	TRBV15	13	TRBJ1-5	few
TGTGCCAGCAGCCCGACAGGGGCTGGAGATACGCAGTATTTT	CASSPTGAGDTQYF	TRBD1	TRBV3-1/TRBV3-2	14	TRBJ2-3	.
TGTGCCAGCAGCCTTCCGTCCACCGGGGAGCTGTTTTTT	CASSLPSTGELFF	.	TRBV11-3	13	TRBJ2-2	.
TGTGCCAGCAGCTTGCGGGGGGGTTCCTATAATTCACCCCTCCACTTT	CASSLRGGSYNSPLHF	.	TRBV5-4	16	TRBJ1-6	.
TGTGCCAGCAGCCCTGAGACAGGGCAAGAGACCCAGTACTTC	CASSPETGQETQYF	TRBD1	TRBV11-2	14	TRBJ2-5	.
TGTGCCAGTAGTCCGACAGGGATGAGTCAGCCCCAGCATTTT	CASSPTGMSQPQHF	TRBD1	TRBV19	14	TRBJ1-5	.
TGCGCCAGCAGCTTGTCAGGGGTGGGCACCGGGGAGCTGTTTTTT	CASSLSGVGTGELFF	.	TRBV5-1	15	TRBJ2-2	.
TGTGCCAGCAGCCAAGATACGAGGGCCCAAGCTGGATATGGCTACACCTTC	CASSQDTRAQAGYGYTF	.	TRBV4-2	17	TRBJ1-2	.
TGCGCCAGCAGCCAAGATCTTAGCTATGGCTACACCTTC	CASSQDLSYGYTF	.	TRBV4-3	13	TRBJ1-2	.
TGTGCCAGCAGCTGGGGGGACTACAATGAGCAGTTCTTC	CASSWGDYNEQFF	.	TRBV11-2	13	TRBJ2-1	.
TGTGCCAGCAGCTTGCCCGGGAACTCTGGAAACACCATATATTTT	CASSLPGNSGNTIYF	.	TRBV11-3	15	TRBJ1-3	few
TGTGCCAGTAGTCCCGGCGGCAGTTTTAATGAAAAACTGTTTTTT	CASSPGGSFNEKLFF	.	TRBV19	15	TRBJ1-4	.
TGTGCCAGCAGCTTAGACCTCCCTAATTTAACAGATACGCAGTATTTT	CASSLDLPNLTDTQYF	.	TRBV11-2	16	TRBJ2-3	.
TGTGCCAGCAGCCTCCGGACAGGGGGAAATTACGAGCAGTACTTC	CASSLRTGGNYEQYF	TRBD1	TRBV7-2	15	TRBJ2-7	.
TGTGCCAGTAGTACAACAGGGGTGGGAGGGGAGCTGTTTTTT	CASSTTGVGGELFF	TRBD1	TRBV19	14	TRBJ2-2	.
TGTGCCATCAGTGAACGGCAGGGGCGAGGCTACACCTTC	CAISERQGRGYTF	.	TRBV10-3	13	TRBJ1-2	.
TGTGCCTGGAGTGTACGAATGAGGGCGGTGAGGGGAAACACCATATATTTT	CAWSVRMRAVRGNTIYF	.	TRBV30	17	TRBJ1-3	.
TGCGCCAGCAGCATACTAGGTAACACCGGGGAGCTGTTTTTT	CASSILGNTGELFF	.	TRBV5-1	14	TRBJ2-2	.
TGTGCCAGCAGCTCTCAGGGGGCGGATACGCAGCCCCAGCATTTT	CASSSQGADTQPQHF	TRBD1	TRBV27	15	TRBJ1-5	few
TGTGCCAGCAGCCGGGACAGAGAAACGCTCTATGGCTACACCTTC	CASSRDRETLYGYTF	TRBD1	TRBV7-9	15	TRBJ1-2	.
TGTGCCGCCGGGCCTTCTACAGGGTCTATTATCGGCTACACCTTC	CAAGPSTGSIIGYTF	.	TRBV10-3	15	TRBJ1-2	.
TGTGCCAGCAGTTTAGGCAGACAGGGGGACCAGTACTTC	CASSLGRQGDQYF	TRBD1	TRBV12-3/TRBV12-4	13	TRBJ2-5	.
TGCGCCAGCAGCCAGGCGGACAGTAACTATGGCTACACCTTC	CASSQADSNYGYTF	.	TRBV4-1	14	TRBJ1-2	once
TGTGCCAGCAGCGCGGGACTAGCCCTGGAGACCCAGTACTTC	CASSAGLALETQYF	TRBD2	TRBV9	14	TRBJ2-5	.
TGTGCCGGAACTCCCCCCGGGACAGCGATCTCTGGGGCCAACGTCCTGACTTTC	CAGTPPGTAISGANVLTF	TRBD1	TRBV30	18	TRBJ2-6	.
TGTGCCAGCAGCTCAGGATCAGGGGTAACTAATGAAAAACTGTTTTTT	CASSSGSGVTNEKLFF	.	TRBV7-9	16	TRBJ1-4	.
TGCGCCAGCAGCCCACCAGGGCCCCAACAAGAGACCCAGTACTTC	CASSPPGPQQETQYF	.	TRBV5-1	15	TRBJ2-5	.
TGCAGCACCCGGTGGTACAATGAGCAGTTCTTC	CSTRWYNEQFF	.	TRBV29-1	11	TRBJ2-1	.
TGTGCCAGCAGTCCGACTGTCTTGGGCACTGAAGCTTTCTTT	CASSPTVLGTEAFF	.	TRBV2	14	TRBJ1-1	.
TGTGCCAGCAGTTCCACCCCAGGGGGCCAGCCCCAGCATTTT	CASSSTPGGQPQHF	TRBD1	TRBV6-5	14	TRBJ1-5	.
TGTGCCAGCAGCTTAGGTATTCCTAGCGGGGGTGACTCCGAGCAGTACTTC	CASSLGIPSGGDSEQYF	TRBD2	TRBV7-2	17	TRBJ2-7	.